This TCR beta chain was obtained from a study of blood T cell repertoires in COVID-19. About the study: Material from acute and convalescent COVID-19 was sourced from the United States, Italy and Spain. The analysed material was cDNA or gDNA that came from T cells, B-cell-depleted T cells, or PBMCs.

Produced via immunoSEQ multiplex PCR; TCRdb's table is partial and in-frame only. The data show a few hundred thousand clones, about 88% seen once. CDR1 is KGHSH, CDR2 LQKENI, per germline. V gave up 4 bases and J gave up 4 bases; unmatched junction bases: 7. The CDR3 is 15 amino acids. Material: peripheral blood. The chain is built from TRBV18 and TRBJ1-5; 7 nucleotides align to TRBD1. This clonotype originated in a human donor in a cohort sampled during active COVID-19. The CDR3 is CASSRETGTNQPQHF. The CDR3 DNA is TGTGCCAGCTCACGGGAGACAGGGACAAATCAGCCCCAGCATTTT.